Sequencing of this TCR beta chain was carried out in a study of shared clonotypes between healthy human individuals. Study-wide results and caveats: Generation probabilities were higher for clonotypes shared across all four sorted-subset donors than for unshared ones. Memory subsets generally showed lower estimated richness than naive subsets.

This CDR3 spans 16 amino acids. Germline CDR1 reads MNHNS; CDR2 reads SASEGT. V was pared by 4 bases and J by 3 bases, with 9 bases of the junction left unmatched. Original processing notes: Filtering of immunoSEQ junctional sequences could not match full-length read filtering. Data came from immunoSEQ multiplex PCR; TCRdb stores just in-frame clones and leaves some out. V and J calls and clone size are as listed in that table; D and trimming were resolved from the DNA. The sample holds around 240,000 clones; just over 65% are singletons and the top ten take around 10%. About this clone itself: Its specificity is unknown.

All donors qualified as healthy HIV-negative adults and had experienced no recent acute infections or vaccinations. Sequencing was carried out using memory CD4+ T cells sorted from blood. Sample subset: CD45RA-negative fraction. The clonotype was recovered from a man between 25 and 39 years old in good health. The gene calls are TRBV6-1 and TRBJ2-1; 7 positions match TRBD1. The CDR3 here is CASSGSTGPRYNEQFF. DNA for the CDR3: TGTGCCAGCAGTGGGTCGACAGGGCCCCGCTACAATGAGCAGTTCTTC.